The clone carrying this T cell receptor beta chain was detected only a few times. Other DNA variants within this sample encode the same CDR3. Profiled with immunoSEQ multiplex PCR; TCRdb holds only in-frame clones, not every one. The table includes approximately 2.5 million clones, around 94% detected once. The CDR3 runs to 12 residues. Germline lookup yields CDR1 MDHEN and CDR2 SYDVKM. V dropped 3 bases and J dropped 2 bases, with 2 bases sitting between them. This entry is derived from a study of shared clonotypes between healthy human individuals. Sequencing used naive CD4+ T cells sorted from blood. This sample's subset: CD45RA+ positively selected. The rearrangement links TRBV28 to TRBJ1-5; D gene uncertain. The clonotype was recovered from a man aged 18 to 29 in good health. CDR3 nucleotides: TGTGCCAGCAGTTTCGGCAATCAGCCCCAGCATTTT. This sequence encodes CASSFGNQPQHF.